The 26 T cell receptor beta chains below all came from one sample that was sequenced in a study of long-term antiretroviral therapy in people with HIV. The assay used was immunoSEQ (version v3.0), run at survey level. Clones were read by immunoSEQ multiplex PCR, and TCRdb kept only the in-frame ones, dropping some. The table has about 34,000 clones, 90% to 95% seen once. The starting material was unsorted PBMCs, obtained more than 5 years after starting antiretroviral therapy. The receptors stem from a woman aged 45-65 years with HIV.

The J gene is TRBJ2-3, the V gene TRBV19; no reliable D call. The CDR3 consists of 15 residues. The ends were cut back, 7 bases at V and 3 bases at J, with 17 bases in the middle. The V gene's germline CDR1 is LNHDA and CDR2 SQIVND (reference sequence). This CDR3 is CASKGLAMETDTQYF. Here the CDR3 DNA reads TGTGCCAGTAAGGGTTTAGCAATGGAGACAGATACGCAGTATTTT.

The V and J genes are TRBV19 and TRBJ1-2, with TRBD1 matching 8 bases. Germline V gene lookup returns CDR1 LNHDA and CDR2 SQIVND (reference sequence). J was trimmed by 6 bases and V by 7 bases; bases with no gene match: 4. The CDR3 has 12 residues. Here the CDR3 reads CASTRTGNGYTF. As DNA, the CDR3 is TGTGCCAGTACCCGGACAGGGAATGGCTACACCTTC.

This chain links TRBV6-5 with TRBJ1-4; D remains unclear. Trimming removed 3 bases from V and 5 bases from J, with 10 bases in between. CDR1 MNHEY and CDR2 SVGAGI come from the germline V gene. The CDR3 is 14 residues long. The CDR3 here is CASSYGGPNEKLFF. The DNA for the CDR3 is TGTGCCAGCAGTTATGGCGGCCCGAATGAAAAACTGTTTTTT.

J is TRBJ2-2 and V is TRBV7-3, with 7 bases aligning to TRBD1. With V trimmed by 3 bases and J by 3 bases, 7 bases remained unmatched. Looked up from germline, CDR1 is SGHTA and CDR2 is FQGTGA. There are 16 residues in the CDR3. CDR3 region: CASSLTGWADTGELFF. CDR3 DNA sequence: TGTGCCAGCAGCTTGACAGGGTGGGCGGACACCGGGGAGCTGTTTTTT.

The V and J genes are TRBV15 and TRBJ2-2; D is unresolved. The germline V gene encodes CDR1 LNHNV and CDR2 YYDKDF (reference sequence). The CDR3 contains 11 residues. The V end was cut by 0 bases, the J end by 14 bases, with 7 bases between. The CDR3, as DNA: TGTGCCACCAGCAGAGACGACGTCCTGTTTTTT. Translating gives CATSRDDVLFF.

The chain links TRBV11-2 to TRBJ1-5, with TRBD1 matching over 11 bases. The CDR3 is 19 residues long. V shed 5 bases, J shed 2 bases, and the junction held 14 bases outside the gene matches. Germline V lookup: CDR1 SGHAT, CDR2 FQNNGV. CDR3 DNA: TGTGCCAGCAGCGACGCTACGGACAGGGGGCCCCATGGCAATCAGCCCCAGCATTTT. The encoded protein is CASSDATDRGPHGNQPQHF.

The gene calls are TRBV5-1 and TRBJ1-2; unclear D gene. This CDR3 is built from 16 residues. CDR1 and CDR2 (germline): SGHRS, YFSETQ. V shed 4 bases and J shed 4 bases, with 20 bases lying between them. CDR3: CASSPTFRQSLYGYTF. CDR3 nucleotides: TGCGCCAGCAGCCCGACATTCAGGCAAAGCCTCTATGGCTACACCTTC. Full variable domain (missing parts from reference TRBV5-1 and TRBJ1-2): KAGVTQTPRYLIKTRGQQVTLSCSPISGHRSVSWYQQTPGQGLQFLFEYFSETQRNKGNFPGRFSGRQFSNSRSEMNVSTLELGDSALYLCASSPTFRQSLYGYTFGSGTRLTVV.

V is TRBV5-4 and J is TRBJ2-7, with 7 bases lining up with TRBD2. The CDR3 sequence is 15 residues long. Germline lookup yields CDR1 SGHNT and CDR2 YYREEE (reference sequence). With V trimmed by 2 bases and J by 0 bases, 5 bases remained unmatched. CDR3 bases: TGTGCCAGCAGCTTTGGTGGGGGGGGCTCCTACGAGCAGTACTTC. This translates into CASSFGGGGSYEQYF.

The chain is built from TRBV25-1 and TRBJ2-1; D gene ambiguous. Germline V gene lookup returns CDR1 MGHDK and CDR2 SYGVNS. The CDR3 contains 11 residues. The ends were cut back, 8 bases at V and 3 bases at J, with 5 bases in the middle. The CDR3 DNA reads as TGTGCCAGCCAAGACTACAATGAGCAGTTCTTC. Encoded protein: CASQDYNEQFF.

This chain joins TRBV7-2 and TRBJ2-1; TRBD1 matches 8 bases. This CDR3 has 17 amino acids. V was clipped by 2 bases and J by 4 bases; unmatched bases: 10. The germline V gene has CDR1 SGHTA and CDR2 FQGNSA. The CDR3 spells CASSLSRGTGKYNEQFF. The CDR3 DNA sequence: TGTGCCAGCAGCTTAAGTCGGGGGACAGGCAAATACAATGAGCAGTTCTTC. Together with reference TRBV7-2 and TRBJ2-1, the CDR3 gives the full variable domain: GAGVSQSPSNKVTEKGKDVELRCDPISGHTALYWYRQSLGQGLEFLIYFQGNSAPDKSGLPSDRFSAERTGGSVSTLTIQRTQQEDSAVYLCASSLSRGTGKYNEQFFGPGTRLTVL.

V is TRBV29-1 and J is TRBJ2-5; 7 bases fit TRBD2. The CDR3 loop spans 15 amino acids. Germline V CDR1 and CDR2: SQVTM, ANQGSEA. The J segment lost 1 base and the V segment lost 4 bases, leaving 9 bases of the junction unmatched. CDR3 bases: TGCAGCGTTGGATTCGGGACGGGGGGCCAAGAGACCCAGTACTTC. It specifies CSVGFGTGGQETQYF.

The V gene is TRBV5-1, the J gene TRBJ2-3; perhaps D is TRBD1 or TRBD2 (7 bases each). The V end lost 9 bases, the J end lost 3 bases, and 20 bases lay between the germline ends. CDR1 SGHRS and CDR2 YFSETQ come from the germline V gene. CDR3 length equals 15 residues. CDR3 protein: CATSRGRGLTDTQYF. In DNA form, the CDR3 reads TGCGCCACCTCAAGGGGGCGGGGGTTGACAGATACGCAGTATTTT.

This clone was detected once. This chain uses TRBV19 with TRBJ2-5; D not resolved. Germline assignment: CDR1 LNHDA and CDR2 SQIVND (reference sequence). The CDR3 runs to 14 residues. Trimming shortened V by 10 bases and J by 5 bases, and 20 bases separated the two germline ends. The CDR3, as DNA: TGTGCCACCAAGTCTAATTTTGGGGATGAGACCCAGTACTTC. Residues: CATKSNFGDETQYF.

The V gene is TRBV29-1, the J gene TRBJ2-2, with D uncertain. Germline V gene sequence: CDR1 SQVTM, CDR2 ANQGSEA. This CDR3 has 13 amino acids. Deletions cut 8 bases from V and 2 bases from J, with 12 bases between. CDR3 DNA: TGCAGCTCCAGGACGGTAAACACCGGGGAGCTGTTTTTT. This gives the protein CSSRTVNTGELFF.

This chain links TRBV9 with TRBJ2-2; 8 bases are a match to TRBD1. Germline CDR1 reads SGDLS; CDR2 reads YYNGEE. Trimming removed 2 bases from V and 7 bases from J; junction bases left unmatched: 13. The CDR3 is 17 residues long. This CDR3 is CASSVPRDRRDDGELFF. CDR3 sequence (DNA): TGTGCCAGCAGCGTCCCCCGGGACAGGAGGGACGACGGGGAGCTGTTTTTT.

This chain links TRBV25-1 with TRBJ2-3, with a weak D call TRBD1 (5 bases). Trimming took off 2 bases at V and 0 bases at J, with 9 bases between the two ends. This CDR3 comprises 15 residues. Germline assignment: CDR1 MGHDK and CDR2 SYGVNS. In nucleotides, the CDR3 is TGTGCCAGCAGTGAACACAAGGGGAGCACAGATACGCAGTATTTT. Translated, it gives CASSEHKGSTDTQYF.

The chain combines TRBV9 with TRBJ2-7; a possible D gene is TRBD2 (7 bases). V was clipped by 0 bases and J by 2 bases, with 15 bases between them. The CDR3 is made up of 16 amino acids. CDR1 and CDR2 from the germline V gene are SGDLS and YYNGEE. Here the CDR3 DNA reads TGTGCCAGCAGCGTAGAGGGGGGGCTTCCCGCCTACGAGCAGTACTTC. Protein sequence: CASSVEGGLPAYEQYF.

CDR3 DNA: TGTGCCAGCAGCTTAGGACAGACAGGGTGGGAGACCCAGTACTTC. The encoded protein is CASSLGQTGWETQYF. The chain couples TRBV7-9 to TRBJ2-5, with 7 bases identical to TRBD1. CDR3 length: 15 amino acids. Germline CDR1 reads SEHNR; CDR2 reads FQNEAQ (reference sequence). J gave up 5 bases and V 1 base, and 7 bases lay outside the gene matches.

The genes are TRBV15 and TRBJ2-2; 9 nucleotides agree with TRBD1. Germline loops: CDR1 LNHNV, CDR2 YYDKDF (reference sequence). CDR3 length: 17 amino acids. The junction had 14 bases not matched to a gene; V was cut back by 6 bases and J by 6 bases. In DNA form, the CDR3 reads TGTGCCACCAGGAACGCGAAGGGACAGGGAAGGGCCGGGGAGCTGTTTTTT. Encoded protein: CATRNAKGQGRAGELFF.

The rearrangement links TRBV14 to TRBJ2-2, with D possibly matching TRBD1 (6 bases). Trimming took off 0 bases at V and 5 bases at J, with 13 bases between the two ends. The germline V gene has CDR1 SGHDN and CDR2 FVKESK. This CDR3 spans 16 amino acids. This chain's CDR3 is CASSQDGGHMTGELFF. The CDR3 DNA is TGTGCCAGCAGCCAAGATGGGGGACACATGACCGGGGAGCTGTTTTTT.

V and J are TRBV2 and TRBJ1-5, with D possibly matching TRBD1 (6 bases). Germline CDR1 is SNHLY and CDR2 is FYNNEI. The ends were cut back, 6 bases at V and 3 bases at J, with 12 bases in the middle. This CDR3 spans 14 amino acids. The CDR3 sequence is CASSGTNLNQPQHF. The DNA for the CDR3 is TGTGCCAGCAGCGGGACAAACCTCAATCAGCCCCAGCATTTT.

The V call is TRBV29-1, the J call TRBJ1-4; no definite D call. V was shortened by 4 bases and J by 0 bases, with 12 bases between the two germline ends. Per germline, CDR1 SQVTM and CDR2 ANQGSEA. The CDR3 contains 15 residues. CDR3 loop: CSVATSFATNEKLFF. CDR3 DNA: TGCAGCGTTGCGACGAGCTTTGCAACTAATGAAAAACTGTTTTTT.

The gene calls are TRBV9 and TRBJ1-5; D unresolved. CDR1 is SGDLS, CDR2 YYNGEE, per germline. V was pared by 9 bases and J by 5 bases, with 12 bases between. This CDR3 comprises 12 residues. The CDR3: CATILGHQPQHF. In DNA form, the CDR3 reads TGTGCCACCATCTTGGGCCATCAGCCCCAGCATTTT.

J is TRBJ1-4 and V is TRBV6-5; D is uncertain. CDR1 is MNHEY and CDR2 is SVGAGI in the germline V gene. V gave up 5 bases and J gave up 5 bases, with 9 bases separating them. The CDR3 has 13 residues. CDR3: CASSRKANEKLFF. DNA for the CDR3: TGTGCCAGCAGTCGAAAAGCCAATGAAAAACTGTTTTTT.

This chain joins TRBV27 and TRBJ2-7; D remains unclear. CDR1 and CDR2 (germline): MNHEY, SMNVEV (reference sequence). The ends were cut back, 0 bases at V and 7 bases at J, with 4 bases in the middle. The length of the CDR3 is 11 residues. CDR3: CASSLSGEQYF. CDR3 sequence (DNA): TGTGCCAGCAGTTTATCGGGGGAGCAGTACTTC.

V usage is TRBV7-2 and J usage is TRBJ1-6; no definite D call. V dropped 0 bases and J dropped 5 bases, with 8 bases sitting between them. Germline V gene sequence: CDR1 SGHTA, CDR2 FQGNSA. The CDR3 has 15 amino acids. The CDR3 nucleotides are TGTGCCAGCAGCTTAGCTTGGGCGGATAATTCACCCCTCCACTTT. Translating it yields CASSLAWADNSPLHF.